Shown below are 24 T cell receptor beta chains from a single sample sequenced in a study of blood T cell repertoires in COVID-19. Libraries were prepared by immunoSEQ multiplex PCR; TCRdb keeps only in-frame clonotypes and omits some of them. The sample shows about 3,500 clones, about 74% of them seen only once. Material: peripheral blood. Source of these receptors: a human donor in a cohort sampled during active COVID-19.

This chain uses TRBV2 with TRBJ1-4, with D perhaps TRBD1 (5 bases). This CDR3 region has 14 residues. The germline V and J ends were trimmed by 5 bases and 5 bases, with 12 bases remaining between them. Germline CDR1 and CDR2: SNHLY and FYNNEI. CDR3 sequence: CASSRSGRNEKLFF. The CDR3 bases are TGTGCCAGCAGTCGTTCAGGGCGCAATGAAAAACTGTTTTTT.

The rearrangement joins TRBV6-5 to TRBJ2-1; 7 bases agree with TRBD1. Germline V gene lookup returns CDR1 MNHEY and CDR2 SVGAGI. Germline trimming cut 7 bases from V and 2 bases from J; bases unmatched to any gene: 8. The CDR3 consists of 15 residues. The CDR3 DNA follows: TGTGCCAGCAAGACCGGGACAGAGGCCTACAATGAGCAGTTCTTC. Translation gives CASKTGTEAYNEQFF.

This clone was detected only once. The chain is built from TRBV4-2 and TRBJ2-2; D ambiguous. Trimming cost V 0 bases and J 2 bases, with 7 bases left between them. Germline CDR1 LGHNA, CDR2 YNFKEQ. The CDR3 extends over 15 amino acids. CDR3: CASSQDLGNTGELFF. The CDR3 DNA is TGTGCCAGCAGCCAAGATCTAGGTAACACCGGGGAGCTGTTTTTT.

The V gene is TRBV6-5, the J gene TRBJ2-3; 12 bases line up with TRBD2. V dropped 6 bases and J dropped 6; count of bases not matched to a gene: 7. This CDR3 spans 15 amino acids. The germline gives CDR1 MNHEY, CDR2 SVGAGI. As DNA, the CDR3 is TGTGCCAGCAGATCTAGCGGGGGGGCAGTTGATACGCAGTATTTT. Translated, it gives CASRSSGGAVDTQYF.

The V and J genes are TRBV24-1 and TRBJ2-3, with 9 bases lining up with TRBD1. Looked up from germline, CDR1 is KGHDR and CDR2 is SFDVKD. Trimming removed 7 bases from V and 3 bases from J; junction bases left unmatched: 1. This CDR3 region has 13 residues. The CDR3 here is CATRQGATDTQYF. Here the CDR3 DNA reads TGTGCCACCAGACAGGGGGCAACAGATACGCAGTATTTT.

This clone has more than one count but fewer than ten. This chain joins TRBV7-2 and TRBJ1-1; no definite D call. The germline V and J ends were trimmed by 0 bases and 6 bases, with 11 bases remaining between them. Germline CDR1 is SGHTA and CDR2 is FQGNSA. The CDR3 is 14 residues long. CDR3 sequence (DNA): TGTGCCAGCAGCTTAGCCCCCAGGTCCTCTGAAGCTTTCTTT. Protein sequence: CASSLAPRSSEAFF. Drawing the rest from reference TRBV7-2 and TRBJ1-1, the complete variable domain is GAGVSQSPSNKVTEKGKDVELRCDPISGHTALYWYRQSLGQGLEFLIYFQGNSAPDKSGLPSDRFSAERTGGSVSTLTIQRTQQEDSAVYLCASSLAPRSSEAFFGQGTRLTVV.

The V call is TRBV6-1, the J call TRBJ2-5; TRBD1 is a possible D gene (5 bases). V lost 1 base and J lost 4, with 16 bases in between. The CDR3 loop spans 16 amino acids. Germline loops: CDR1 MNHNS, CDR2 SASEGT. CDR3: CASSEVTFSGSETQYF. The CDR3 coding sequence is TGTGCCAGCAGTGAAGTGACTTTTTCAGGGTCAGAGACCCAGTACTTC.

In its sample, this clone was seen once. The chain is built from TRBV5-1 and TRBJ2-3; 12 bases are shared with TRBD2. The CDR3 sequence is 16 residues long. Germline V CDR1 and CDR2: SGHRS, YFSETQ. The V segment lost 4 bases and the J segment 0 bases; nucleotides outside the gene matches: 3. Written as DNA, the CDR3 is TGCGCCAGCAGCCCGGGGACTAGCGGGAGCACAGATACGCAGTATTTT. As protein: CASSPGTSGSTDTQYF.

The rearrangement uses TRBV21-1 and TRBJ1-4; the listed D gene, TRBD1, was not tested against the DNA. TRBV21-1 is a listed pseudogene. The length of the CDR3 is 14 residues. The CDR3 protein is CASLGQGGNEKLFF. The DNA of the CDR3 is TGTGCCAGTTTGGGACAGGGTGGTAATGAAAAACTGTTTTTT.

The chain has TRBV27 and TRBJ2-7, with 7 bases lining up with TRBD1. V trimming: 7 bases; J trimming: 2 bases; junction bases outside the gene matches: 8. The CDR3 spans 14 residues. Germline CDR1 and CDR2: MNHEY and SMNVEV (reference sequence). In DNA form, the CDR3 reads TGTGCCAGCACCCAACGGACAGGCGCCTACGAGCAGTACTTC. Translation gives CASTQRTGAYEQYF.

This clone was observed once. The chain is built from TRBV7-2 and TRBJ2-1; 8 bases match TRBD2. Germline CDR1 is SGHTA and CDR2 is FQGNSA. Losses at the gene ends were 5 bases for V and 6 bases for J; bases not matched to a gene: 3. The CDR3 is 13 amino acids. CDR3 residues: CASSVGLGNEQFF. In DNA form, the CDR3 reads TGTGCCAGCAGCGTGGGACTAGGCAATGAGCAGTTCTTC.

The gene calls are TRBV4-3 and TRBJ1-1; D not certain. Germline V gene lookup returns CDR1 LGHNA and CDR2 YSLEER. Trimming took off 3 bases at V and 1 base at J, with 9 bases between the two ends. This CDR3 has 14 amino acids. For the CDR3, the DNA is TGCGCCAGCAGCCAGACTAGACAGAACACTGAAGCTTTCTTT. This gives the protein CASSQTRQNTEAFF.

The gene calls are TRBV9 and TRBJ2-4; 9 bases map to TRBD2. The CDR3 covers 21 residues. Trimming at V came to 4 bases and at J to 1 base, leaving 21 bases not matched to a gene. Germline V gene data show CDR1 as SGDLS and CDR2 as YYNGEE. In nucleotides, the CDR3 is TGTGCCAGCAGCCCCGCCGGAACTAGCGGGCTTTCCCCTCGGGCCAAAAACATTCAGTACTTC. This translates into CASSPAGTSGLSPRAKNIQYF.

The chain joins TRBV5-1 to TRBJ1-1; D ambiguous. CDR3 size: 14 residues. Germline loops: CDR1 SGHRS, CDR2 YFSETQ. The ends were cut back, 0 bases at V and 3 bases at J, with 9 bases in the middle. CDR3 nucleotide sequence: TGCGCCAGCAGCTTGGATGGGCCCTACACTGAAGCTTTCTTT. Translating it yields CASSLDGPYTEAFF.

V gene TRBV7-9 combines with J gene TRBJ2-1; 12 bases map to TRBD2. After removal of 4 bases from V and 3 bases from J, the junction contained 7 bases not matched to a gene. This CDR3 has 17 amino acids. Germline CDR1 reads SEHNR; CDR2 reads FQNEAQ (reference sequence). The CDR3 loop is CASSSRRLAGDYNEQFF. The DNA for the CDR3 is TGTGCCAGCAGCTCCCGTCGACTAGCGGGGGACTACAATGAGCAGTTCTTC.

The rearrangement uses TRBV4-3 and TRBJ1-4; 9 bases match TRBD1. J lost 3 bases, V lost 0 bases, and 5 bases had no gene match. The germline gives CDR1 LGHNA, CDR2 YSLEER. The CDR3 extends over 17 amino acids. The chain's CDR3 is CASSQDLGQGPNEKLFF. The CDR3 coding sequence is TGCGCCAGCAGCCAAGATTTGGGACAGGGCCCTAATGAAAAACTGTTTTTT.

This chain joins TRBV3-1 (or the pseudogene TRBV3-2) and TRBJ2-1; 9 nucleotides line up with TRBD2. Per germline, CDR1 LGHDT and CDR2 YNNKEL (reference sequence). Germline trimming cut 1 base from V and 8 bases from J; bases unmatched to any gene: 0. The length of the CDR3 is 13 residues. In DNA form, the CDR3 reads TGTGCCAGCAGCCAAGGGACTAGCGATGAGCAGTTCTTC. This encodes CASSQGTSDEQFF.

The CDR3 sequence is CASSPWTSGGPFDEQFF. CDR3 in DNA: TGCGCCAGCAGCCCCTGGACTAGCGGGGGCCCCTTTGATGAGCAGTTCTTC. The rearrangement uses TRBV4-3 and TRBJ2-1; the match to TRBD2 covers 13 bases. The CDR3 runs 17 residues. The germline CDR1 and CDR2 sequences are LGHNA and YSLEER. Trimming at V came to 4 bases and at J to 8 bases, leaving 11 bases not matched to a gene.

In this sample, this clone turned up once. The CDR3 reads CASSEAYSSHYEQYF. The CDR3, as DNA: TGTGCCAGCAGTGAAGCTTACAGCTCCCACTACGAGCAGTACTTC. The chain is built from TRBV6-1 and TRBJ2-7; D ambiguous. CDR1 MNHNS and CDR2 SASEGT come from the germline V gene. The CDR3 consists of 15 residues. Deletions cut 0 bases from V and 3 bases from J, with 12 bases between.

The rearrangement links TRBV5-6 to TRBJ1-4; no reliable D call. V was trimmed by 1 base and J by 0 bases, leaving 10 bases between them. Germline V gene data show CDR1 as SGHDT and CDR2 as YYEEEE. The CDR3 length is 16 residues. The CDR3 loop is CASSLYTDATNEKLFF. DNA of the CDR3: TGTGCCAGCAGCTTGTACACAGACGCAACTAATGAAAAACTGTTTTTT.

The chain joins TRBV5-8 to TRBJ1-2; 8 bases are shared with TRBD1. Germline CDR1 reads SGHTS; CDR2 reads YDEGEE. Trimming took 4 bases from V and 3 from J; bases not matched to a gene: 5. The CDR3 loop spans 14 amino acids. In DNA, the CDR3 is TGTGCCAGCAGCCCAATGGGACAGGACTATGGCTACACCTTC. It yields the protein CASSPMGQDYGYTF.

This chain joins TRBV5-5 and TRBJ2-7, with a weak D call TRBD1 (6 bases). The CDR3 consists of 15 residues. In germline, CDR1 is SGHKS, CDR2 YYEKEE (reference sequence). The V and J ends lost 2 bases and 7 bases respectively, with 19 bases between them. The CDR3 region has the DNA TGTGCCAGCAGCTTCGGGGCAGGGGTGGGCCTGGAGCAGTACTTC. It codes for CASSFGAGVGLEQYF.

V is TRBV4-3 and J is TRBJ2-1, with a possible D match to TRBD2 (6 bases). This CDR3 spans 16 amino acids. Germline loops: CDR1 LGHNA, CDR2 YSLEER. Trimming removed 0 bases at V and 10 bases at J, with 19 bases between. The DNA for the CDR3 is TGCGCCAGCAGCCAAGATCCAGCGGGTTTATCAGGAGAGCAGTTCTTC. This sequence encodes CASSQDPAGLSGEQFF.

This CDR3 reads CASSYVASGPIKQFF. The DNA of the CDR3 is TGTGCCAGCAGTTACGTGGCTAGCGGACCTATAAAGCAGTTCTTC. The chain combines TRBV6-2 or TRBV6-3 with TRBJ2-1; 7 positions agree with TRBD2. This CDR3 is built from 15 residues. The ends lost 2 bases at V and 11 bases at J; junction bases unmatched: 12. Germline V gives CDR1 MNHEY, CDR2 SVGEGT.